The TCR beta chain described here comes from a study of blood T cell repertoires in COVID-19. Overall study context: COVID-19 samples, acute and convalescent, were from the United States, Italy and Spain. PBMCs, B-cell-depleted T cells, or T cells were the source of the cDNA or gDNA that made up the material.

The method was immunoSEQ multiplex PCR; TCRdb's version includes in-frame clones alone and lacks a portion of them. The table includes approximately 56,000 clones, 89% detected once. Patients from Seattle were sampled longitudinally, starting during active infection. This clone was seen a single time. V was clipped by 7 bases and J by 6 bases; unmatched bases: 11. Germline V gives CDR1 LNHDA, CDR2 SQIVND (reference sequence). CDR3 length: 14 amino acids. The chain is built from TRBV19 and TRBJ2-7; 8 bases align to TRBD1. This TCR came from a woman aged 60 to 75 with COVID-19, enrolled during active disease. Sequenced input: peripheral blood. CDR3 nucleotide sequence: TGTGCCAGTACTTCCGGACAGGGCTCGGTCGAGCAGTACTTC. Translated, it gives CASTSGQGSVEQYF.